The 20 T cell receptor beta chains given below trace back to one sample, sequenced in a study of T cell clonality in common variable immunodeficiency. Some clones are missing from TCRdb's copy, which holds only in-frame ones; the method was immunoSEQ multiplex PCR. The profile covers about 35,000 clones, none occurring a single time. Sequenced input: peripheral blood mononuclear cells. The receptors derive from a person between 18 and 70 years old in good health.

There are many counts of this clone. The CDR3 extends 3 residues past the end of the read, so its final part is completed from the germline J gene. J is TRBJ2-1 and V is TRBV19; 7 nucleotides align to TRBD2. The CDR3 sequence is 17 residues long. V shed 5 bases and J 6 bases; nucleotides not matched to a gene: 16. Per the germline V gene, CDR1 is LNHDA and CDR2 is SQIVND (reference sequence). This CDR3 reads CASSPRTSSPIFNEQFF. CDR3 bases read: TGTGCCAGTAGTCCACGGACTAGTAGCCCAATTTTCAATGAG. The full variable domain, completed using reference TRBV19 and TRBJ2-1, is DGGITQSPKYLFRKEGQNVTLSCEQNLNHDAMYWYRQDPGQGLRLIYYSQIVNDFQKGDIAEGYSVSREKKESFPLTVTSAQKNPTAFYLCASSPRTSSPIFNEQFFGPGTRLTVL.

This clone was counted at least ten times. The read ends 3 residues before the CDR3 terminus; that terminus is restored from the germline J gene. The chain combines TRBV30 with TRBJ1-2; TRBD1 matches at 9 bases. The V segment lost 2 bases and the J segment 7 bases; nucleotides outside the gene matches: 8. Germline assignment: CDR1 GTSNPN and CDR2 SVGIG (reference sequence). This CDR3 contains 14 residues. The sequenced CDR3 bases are TGTGCCTGGAGTACGACAGGGGGGGATGGTGGC. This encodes CAWSTTGGDGG. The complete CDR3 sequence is CAWSTTGGDGGYTF.

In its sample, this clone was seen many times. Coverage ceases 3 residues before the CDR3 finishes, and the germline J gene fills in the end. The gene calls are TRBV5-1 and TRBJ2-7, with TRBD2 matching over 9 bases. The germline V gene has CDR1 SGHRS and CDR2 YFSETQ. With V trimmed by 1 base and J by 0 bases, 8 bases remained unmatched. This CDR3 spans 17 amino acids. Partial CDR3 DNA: TGCGCCAGCAGCTTGTTTGGCGGGAGGGCGAGCTCCTACGAG. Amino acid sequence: CASSLFGGRASSYE. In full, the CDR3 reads CASSLFGGRASSYEQYF.

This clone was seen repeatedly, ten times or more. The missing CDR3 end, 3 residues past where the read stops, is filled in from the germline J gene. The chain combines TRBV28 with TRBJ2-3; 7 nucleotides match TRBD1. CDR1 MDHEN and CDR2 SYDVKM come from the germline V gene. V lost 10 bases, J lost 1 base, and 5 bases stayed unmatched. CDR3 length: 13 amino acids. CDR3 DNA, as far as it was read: TGTGCCACTACAGGGGTTCGCACAGATACG. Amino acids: CATTGVRTDT. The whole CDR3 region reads CATTGVRTDTQYF.

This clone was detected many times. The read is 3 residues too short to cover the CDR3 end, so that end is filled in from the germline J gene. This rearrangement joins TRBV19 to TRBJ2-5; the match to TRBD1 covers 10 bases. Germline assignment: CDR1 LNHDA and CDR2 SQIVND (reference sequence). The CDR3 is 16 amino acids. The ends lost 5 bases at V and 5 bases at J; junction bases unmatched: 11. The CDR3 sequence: CASSPFTGTGAETQYF. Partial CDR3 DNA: TGTGCCAGTAGTCCCTTCACCGGGACAGGGGCCGAGACC.

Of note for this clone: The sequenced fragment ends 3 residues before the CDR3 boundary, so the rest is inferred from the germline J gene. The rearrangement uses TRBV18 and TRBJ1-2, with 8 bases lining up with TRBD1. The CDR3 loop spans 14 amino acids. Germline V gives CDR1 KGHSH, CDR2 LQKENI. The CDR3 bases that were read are TGTGCCAGCTCACCAAACGGACAGGGTAGAGGC. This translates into CASSPNGQGRG. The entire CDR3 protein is CASSPNGQGRGYTF.

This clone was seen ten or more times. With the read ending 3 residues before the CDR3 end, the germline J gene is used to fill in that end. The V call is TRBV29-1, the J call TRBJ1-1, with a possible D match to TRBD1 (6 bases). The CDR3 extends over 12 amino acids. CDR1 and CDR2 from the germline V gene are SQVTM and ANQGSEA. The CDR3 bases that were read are TGCAGCGTTGAGTCCAGGGGTGAGAAA. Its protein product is CSVESRGEK. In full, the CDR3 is CSVESRGEKAFF.

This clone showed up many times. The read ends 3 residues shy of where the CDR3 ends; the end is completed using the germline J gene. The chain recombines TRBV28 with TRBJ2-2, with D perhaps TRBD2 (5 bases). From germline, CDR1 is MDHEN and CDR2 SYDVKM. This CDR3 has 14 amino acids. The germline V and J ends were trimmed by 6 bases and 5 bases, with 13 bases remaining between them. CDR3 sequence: CASSPGSGTGELFF. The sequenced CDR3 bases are TGTGCCAGCAGCCCAGGTTCGGGGACCGGGGAG.

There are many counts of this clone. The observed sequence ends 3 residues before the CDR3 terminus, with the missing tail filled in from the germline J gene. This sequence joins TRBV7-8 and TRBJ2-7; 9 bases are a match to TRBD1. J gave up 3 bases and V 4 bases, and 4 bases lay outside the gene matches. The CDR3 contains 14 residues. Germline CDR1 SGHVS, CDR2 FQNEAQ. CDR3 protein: CASSSTGGYYEQYF. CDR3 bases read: TGTGCCAGCAGCTCCACAGGGGGCTACTACGAG. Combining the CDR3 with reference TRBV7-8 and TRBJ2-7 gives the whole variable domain GAGVSQSPRYKVAKRGQDVALRCDPISGHVSLFWYQQALGQGPEFLTYFQNEAQLDKSGLPSDRFFAERPEGSVSTLKIQRTQQEDSAVYLCASSSTGGYYEQYFGPGTRLTVT.

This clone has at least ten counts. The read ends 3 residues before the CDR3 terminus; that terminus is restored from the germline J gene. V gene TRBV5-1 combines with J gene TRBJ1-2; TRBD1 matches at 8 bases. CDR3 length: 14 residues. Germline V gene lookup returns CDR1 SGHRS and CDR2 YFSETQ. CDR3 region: CASSPGTGLGGYTF. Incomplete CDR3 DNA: TGCGCCAGCAGCCCGGGGACAGGTCTTGGGGGC.

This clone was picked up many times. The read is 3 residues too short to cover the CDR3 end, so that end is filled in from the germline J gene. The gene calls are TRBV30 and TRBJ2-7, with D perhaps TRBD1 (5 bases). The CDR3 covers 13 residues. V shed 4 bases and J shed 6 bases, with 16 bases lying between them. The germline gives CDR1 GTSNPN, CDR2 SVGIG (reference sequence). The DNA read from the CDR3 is TGTGCCTGGACCGGGTGGCAGGGTGGCGAG. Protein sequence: CAWTGWQGGE. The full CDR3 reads CAWTGWQGGEQYF.

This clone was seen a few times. CDR3 sequence reads: CASSASYEQYF. CDR3 bases read: TGTGCCAGCAGCGCCAGCTACGAG. The chain links TRBV7-9 to TRBJ2-7; D gene ambiguous. The CDR3 end lies 3 residues beyond the end of the read and is filled in from the germline J gene. This CDR3 region has 11 residues. The ends were cut back, 5 bases at V and 3 bases at J, with 5 bases in the middle. CDR1 and CDR2 from the germline V gene are SEHNR and FQNEAQ (reference sequence). Full variable domain (rest looked up from reference TRBV7-9 and TRBJ2-7): DTGVSQNPRHKITKRGQNVTFRCDPISEHNRLYWYRQTLGQGPEFLTYFQNEAQLEKSRLLSDRFSAERPKGSFSTLEIQRTEQGDSAMYLCASSASYEQYFGPGTRLTVT.

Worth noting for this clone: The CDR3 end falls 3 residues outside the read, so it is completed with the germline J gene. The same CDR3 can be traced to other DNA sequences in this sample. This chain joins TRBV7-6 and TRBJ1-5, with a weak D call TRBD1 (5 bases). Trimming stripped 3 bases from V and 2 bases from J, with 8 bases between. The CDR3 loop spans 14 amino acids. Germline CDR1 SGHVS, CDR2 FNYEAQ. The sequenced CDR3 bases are TGTGCCAGCAGCTTGGAACAGGGCAATCAGCCC. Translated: CASSLEQGNQP. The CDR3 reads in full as CASSLEQGNQPQHF. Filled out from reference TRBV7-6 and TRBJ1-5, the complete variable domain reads GAGVSQSPRYKVTKRGQDVALRCDPISGHVSLYWYRQALGQGPEFLTYFNYEAQQDKSGLPNDRFSAERPEGSISTLTIQRTEQRDSAMYRCASSLEQGNQPQHFGDGTRLSIL.

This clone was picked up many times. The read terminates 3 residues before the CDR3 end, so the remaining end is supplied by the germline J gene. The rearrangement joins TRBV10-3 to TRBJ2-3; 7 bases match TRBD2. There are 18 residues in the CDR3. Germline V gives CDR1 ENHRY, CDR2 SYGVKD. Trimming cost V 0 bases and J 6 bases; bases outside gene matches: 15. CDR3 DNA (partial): TGTGCCATCAGTGAGTCTGTCGGGGCTAGCGGAGGGAGGGATACG. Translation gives CAISESVGASGGRDT. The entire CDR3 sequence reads CAISESVGASGGRDTQYF.

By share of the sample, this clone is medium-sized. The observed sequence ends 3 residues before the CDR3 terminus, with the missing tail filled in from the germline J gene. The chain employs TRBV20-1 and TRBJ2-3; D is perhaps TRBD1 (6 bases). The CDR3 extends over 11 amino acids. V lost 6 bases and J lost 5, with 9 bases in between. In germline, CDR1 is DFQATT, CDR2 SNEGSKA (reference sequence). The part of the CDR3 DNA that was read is TGCAGTGCAACAGGGTTAGATACG. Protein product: CSATGLDT. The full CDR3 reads CSATGLDTQYF.

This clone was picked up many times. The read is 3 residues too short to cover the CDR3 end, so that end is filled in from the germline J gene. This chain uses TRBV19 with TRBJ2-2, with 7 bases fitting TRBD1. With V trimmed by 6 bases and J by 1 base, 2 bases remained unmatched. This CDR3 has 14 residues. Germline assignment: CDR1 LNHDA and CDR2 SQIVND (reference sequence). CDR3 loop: CASRRQGNTGELFF. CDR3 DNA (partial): TGTGCCAGTAGACGACAGGGGAACACCGGGGAG.

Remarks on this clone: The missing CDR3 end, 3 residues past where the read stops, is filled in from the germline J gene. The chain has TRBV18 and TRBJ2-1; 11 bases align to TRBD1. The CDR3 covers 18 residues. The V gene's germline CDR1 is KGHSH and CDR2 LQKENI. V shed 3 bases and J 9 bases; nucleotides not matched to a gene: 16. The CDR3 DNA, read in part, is TGTGCCAGCTCACCCCTTCATAACAGTCCCGGGACAGGGGGTGAG. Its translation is CASSPLHNSPGTGGE. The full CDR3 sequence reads CASSPLHNSPGTGGEQFF.

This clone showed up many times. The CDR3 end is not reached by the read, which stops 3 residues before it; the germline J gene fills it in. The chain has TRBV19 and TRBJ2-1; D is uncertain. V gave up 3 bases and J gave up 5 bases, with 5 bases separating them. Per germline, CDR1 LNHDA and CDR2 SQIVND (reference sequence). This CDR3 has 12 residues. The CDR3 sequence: CASSMKDNEQFF. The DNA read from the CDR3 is TGTGCCAGTAGTATGAAGGACAATGAG.

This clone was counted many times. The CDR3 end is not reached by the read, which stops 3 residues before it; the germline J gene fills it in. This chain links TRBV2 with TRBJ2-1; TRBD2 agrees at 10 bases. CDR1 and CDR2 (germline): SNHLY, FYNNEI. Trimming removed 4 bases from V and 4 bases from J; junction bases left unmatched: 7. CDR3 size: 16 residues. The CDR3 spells CASSVLAGDEYNEQFF. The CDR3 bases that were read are TGTGCCAGCAGTGTCCTAGCGGGAGACGAATACAATGAG.

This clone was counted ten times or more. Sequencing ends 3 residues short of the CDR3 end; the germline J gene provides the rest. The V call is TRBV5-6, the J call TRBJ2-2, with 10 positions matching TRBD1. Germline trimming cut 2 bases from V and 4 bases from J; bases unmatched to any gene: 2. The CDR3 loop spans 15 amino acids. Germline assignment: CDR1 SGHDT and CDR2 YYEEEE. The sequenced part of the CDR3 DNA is TGTGCCAGCAGCTTCCGGGACAGGGGCACCGGGGAG. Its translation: CASSFRDRGTGE. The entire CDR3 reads CASSFRDRGTGELFF.